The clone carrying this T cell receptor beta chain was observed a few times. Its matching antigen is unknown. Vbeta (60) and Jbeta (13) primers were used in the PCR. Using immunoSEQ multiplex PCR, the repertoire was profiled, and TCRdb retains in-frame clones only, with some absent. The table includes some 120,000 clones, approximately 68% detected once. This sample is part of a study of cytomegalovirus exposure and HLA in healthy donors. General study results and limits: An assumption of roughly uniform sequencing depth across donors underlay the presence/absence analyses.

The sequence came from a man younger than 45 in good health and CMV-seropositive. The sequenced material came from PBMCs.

The CDR3 here is CASSEASPDTQYF. The CDR3 bases are TGTGCCAGCAGTGAGGCTAGCCCAGATACGCAGTATTTT. The V call is TRBV2, the J call TRBJ2-3; D is perhaps TRBD2 (5 bases). V lost 3 bases, J lost 4 bases, and 8 bases lay in between. Germline V gene lookup returns CDR1 SNHLY and CDR2 FYNNEI. CDR3 length: 13 amino acids. The whole variable domain, remainder taken from reference TRBV2 and TRBJ2-3, is EPEVTQTPSHQVTQMGQEVILRCVPISNHLYFYWYRQILGQKVEFLVSFYNNEISEKSEIFDDQFSVERPDGSNFTLKIRSTKLEDSAMYFCASSEASPDTQYFGPGTRLTVL.